Listed below are T cell receptor beta chains from one sample, sequenced in a study of OX40 agonist ivuxolimab in advanced cancers. Profiled with immunoSEQ multiplex PCR; TCRdb holds only in-frame clones, not every one. The repertoire holds tens of thousands of clones, with approximately 89% as singletons. The sequenced sample was CD4+ or CD8+ T cells sorted from blood, obtained in a trial of the OX40 agonist ivuxolimab. Receptors were obtained from an adult with an advanced solid tumor such as melanoma, head and neck, liver or kidney cancer. The CDR3 runs from the conserved cysteine through the conserved F or W. D genes are given only for firm matches. Size is stated for part of the rows, as once, few or many counts, or as a class when the clone is expanded.

TGTGCCAGCAGTTTAGGCCTAGCGGGGGGGGCAGATACGCAGTATTTT	CASSLGLAGGADTQYF	TRBV6-5	TRBD2	.	TRBJ2-3
TGTGCCATCAGGGGGGACCCGACTAGCCCCGCAGATACGCAGTATTTT	CAIRGDPTSPADTQYF	TRBV10-3	TRBD2	.	TRBJ2-3
TGCGCCAGCAGCTTGGCGGGACAGGGAGAGACCCAGTACTTC	CASSLAGQGETQYF	TRBV5-1	TRBD1	once	TRBJ2-5
TGCGCCAGCAGCCAGCCGGGCAGGGGCAGTGAAAAACTGTTTTTT	CASSQPGRGSEKLFF	TRBV4-1	.	.	TRBJ1-4
TGCGCCAGCAGCCAAGTCGGCGGGAGCACAGATACGCAGTATTTT	CASSQVGGSTDTQYF	TRBV4-1	.	.	TRBJ2-3
TGCGCCAACTCCTACGAGCAGTACTTC	CANSYEQYF	TRBV4-1	.	few	TRBJ2-7
TGCAGCGCACATACAGGGCGCACTGAAGCTTTCTTT	CSAHTGRTEAFF	TRBV29-1	.	few	TRBJ1-1
TGTGCCAGCAGCTTAAGGGGGACGATAGGGGCTTACGACTACGAGCAGTACTTC	CASSLRGTIGAYDYEQYF	TRBV7-8	.	.	TRBJ2-7
TGTGCCAGCAGTAATCAGGGATGGGATGGCTACACCTTC	CASSNQGWDGYTF	TRBV28	.	.	TRBJ1-2
TGTGCCAGCAGCGTTCGCGGGACCAATGAGCAGTTCTTC	CASSVRGTNEQFF	TRBV9	.	.	TRBJ2-1
TGTGCCAGCAGTTCTGGGGGAGGGTATACAGATACGCAGTATTTT	CASSSGGGYTDTQYF	TRBV27	TRBD2	.	TRBJ2-3
TGTGCCAGCAGCCCGGGACTATCCACAGATACGCAGTATTTT	CASSPGLSTDTQYF	TRBV11-2	TRBD2	.	TRBJ2-3
TGTGCCAGCAGCTATCGACAGGAGGCTGTTTGGCCCCAGCATTTT	CASSYRQEAVWPQHF	TRBV2	.	few	TRBJ1-5
TGTGCCACCAGCAAGCGGACAGGGGGTAAAGAGACCCAGTACTTC	CATSKRTGGKETQYF	TRBV15	TRBD1	.	TRBJ2-5
TGTGCCAGCAGCGACCTCCAGGGGGCCGGAGGCAATCAGCCCCAGCATTTT	CASSDLQGAGGNQPQHF	TRBV7-8	TRBD1	.	TRBJ1-5
TGTGCCAGCAGCTCCGGGACAGGGGAACTGGGAAAACTGTTTTTT	CASSSGTGELGKLFF	TRBV6-6	TRBD1	.	TRBJ1-4
TGCGCCAGCAGCTTGGCCACAGGGGGCCCTACCTACGAGCAGTACTTC	CASSLATGGPTYEQYF	TRBV5-1	TRBD1	few	TRBJ2-7
TGTGCCACCAGCAGAGAACAGGGGATCGGCTCCAAAAACATTCAGTACTTC	CATSREQGIGSKNIQYF	TRBV15	TRBD1	.	TRBJ2-4
TGTGCCAGCAGCCAATCAGACAGGAGCTCCTACGAGCAGTACTTC	CASSQSDRSSYEQYF	TRBV4-2	.	.	TRBJ2-7
TGTGCCAGTAGTAACAGGGGGCTTGGCAATCAGCCCCAGCATTTT	CASSNRGLGNQPQHF	TRBV19	TRBD1	few	TRBJ1-5
TGTGCCAGCAGCCAAGATTTGAGCGGGGCACAAGCAGATACGCAGTATTTT	CASSQDLSGAQADTQYF	TRBV4-2	TRBD2	.	TRBJ2-3
TGTGCCAGCAGCCTTACTCTTCGCTCTGGGGCCAACGTCCTGACTTTC	CASSLTLRSGANVLTF	TRBV16	.	.	TRBJ2-6